This T cell receptor beta chain was captured by sequencing in a study of type 1 regulatory T cells. On the study more broadly: This in vitro CD4 product, T-allo10, is enriched for Tr1 cells and alloantigen-specific.

TCRdb redid the calling of the reads with MiXCR, one entry per CDR3 protein. The sample gives about 100,000 distinct CDR3 sequences, roughly a third of which show up once; less than 2.5% is in the top ten. Trimming took off 1 base at V and 6 bases at J, with 9 bases between the two ends. CDR1 is MGHRA, CDR2 YSYEKL, per germline. The CDR3 loop spans 14 amino acids. The chain has TRBV4-1 and TRBJ1-4; D gene unclear. The sequence was collected from a human donor in good health. The specimen was CD4+ T cells, either the whole sample or a sorted fraction (not recorded which). The CDR3 DNA is TGCGCCAGCAGCCAAGGGGAAGTGGATGAAAAACTGTTTTTT. Residues: CASSQGEVDEKLFF.